These T cell receptor beta chains were read from a single sample in a study of CD8 T cells in ankylosing spondylitis. Each CDR3 protein gets one entry after TCRdb re-called the 5' RACE reads with MiXCR. This table holds approximately 340,000 distinct CDR3 sequences, around 15% found once. Sequences were obtained from blood, either unsorted or a sorted T cell fraction (not recorded which). All receptors come from a male donor with ankylosing spondylitis or in good health (not recorded which). Both conserved end residues are part of each CDR3. The D gene is left open where the match is weak. A clone size is listed for some rows: how often the clone was seen (once, few, many), or a class if it is expanded.

v_gene: TRBV2; abundance: -; j_gene: TRBJ2-3; d_gene: -; CDR3nt: TGTGCCAGCACGGTCTACACAGATACGCAGTATTTT; CDR3aa: CASTVYTDTQYF
v_gene: TRBV3-1; abundance: -; j_gene: TRBJ2-7; d_gene: TRBD2; CDR3nt: TGTGCCAGCAGCCAAGGGGGAGGGAGCTCCTACGAGCAGTACTTC; CDR3aa: CASSQGGGSSYEQYF
v_gene: TRBV3-1; abundance: few; j_gene: TRBJ1-5; d_gene: -; CDR3nt: TGTGCCAGCAGCCAAGAGGGTCGGCCCCAGCATTTT; CDR3aa: CASSQEGRPQHF
v_gene: TRBV29-1; abundance: few; j_gene: TRBJ1-1; d_gene: TRBD1; CDR3nt: TGCAGCGACGTGGACAGGGTAGACACTGAAGCTTTCTTT; CDR3aa: CSDVDRVDTEAFF
v_gene: TRBV3-1; abundance: few; j_gene: TRBJ2-7; d_gene: -; CDR3nt: TGTGCCAGCAGCCAAGTTGGCGAGCAGTACTTC; CDR3aa: CASSQVGEQYF
v_gene: TRBV7-8; abundance: few; j_gene: TRBJ2-1; d_gene: -; CDR3nt: TGTGCCAGCAGCTTAGAAAGAGGACAGTATGAGCAGTTCTTC; CDR3aa: CASSLERGQYEQFF
v_gene: TRBV6-1; abundance: -; j_gene: TRBJ2-1; d_gene: -; CDR3nt: TGTGCCAGCAGTCCTAGGGGCAATCCGGGGAAGGTAAATGAGCAGTTCTTC; CDR3aa: CASSPRGNPGKVNEQFF
v_gene: TRBV12-3/TRBV12-4; abundance: -; j_gene: TRBJ2-2; d_gene: -; CDR3nt: TGTGCCAGCAGTTTCGGGTGGGACGGGGAGCTGTTTTTT; CDR3aa: CASSFGWDGELFF
v_gene: TRBV29-1; abundance: few; j_gene: TRBJ2-7; d_gene: TRBD1; CDR3nt: TGCAGCGTCGCGGACAGGGGGATAAGGAACGAGCAGTACTTC; CDR3aa: CSVADRGIRNEQYF
v_gene: TRBV25-1; abundance: few; j_gene: TRBJ1-2; d_gene: TRBD1; CDR3nt: TGTGCCAGCAGTCCGACAGGGGGCCCTAACTATGGCTACACCTTC; CDR3aa: CASSPTGGPNYGYTF
v_gene: TRBV4-1; abundance: few; j_gene: TRBJ1-5; d_gene: -; CDR3nt: TGCGCCAGCACACCGGGATTCTGGGAGGGCAATCAGCCCCAGCATTTT; CDR3aa: CASTPGFWEGNQPQHF
v_gene: TRBV7-9; abundance: -; j_gene: TRBJ1-5; d_gene: TRBD1; CDR3nt: TGTGCCAGCAGCCGAGGGGGGACAGCCGATCAGCCCCAGCATTTT; CDR3aa: CASSRGGTADQPQHF
v_gene: TRBV20-1; abundance: few; j_gene: TRBJ1-2; d_gene: -; CDR3nt: TGCAGTGCTAGTCGTCCAGAGGGTCATGGCTACACCTTC; CDR3aa: CSASRPEGHGYTF
v_gene: TRBV12-3/TRBV12-4; abundance: few; j_gene: TRBJ1-2; d_gene: TRBD1; CDR3nt: TGTGCCAGCAGTGCCGAGGGGGCGGGGGGTGGCTACACCTTC; CDR3aa: CASSAEGAGGGYTF
v_gene: TRBV12-3/TRBV12-4; abundance: -; j_gene: TRBJ1-1; d_gene: -; CDR3nt: TGTGCCAGCAGACTGCTGCCGGGAGCGGAAGCTTTCTTT; CDR3aa: CASRLLPGAEAFF
v_gene: TRBV5-6; abundance: -; j_gene: TRBJ2-2; d_gene: TRBD1; CDR3nt: TGTGCCAGCAGCTCCCGGGACAGCCCCGAAGCAGCCGGGGAGCTGTTTTTT; CDR3aa: CASSSRDSPEAAGELFF
v_gene: TRBV12-3/TRBV12-4; abundance: -; j_gene: TRBJ2-4; d_gene: -; CDR3nt: TGTGCCAGCAGGGGCGTTGGGACAGCCAAAAACATTCAGTACTTC; CDR3aa: CASRGVGTAKNIQYF
v_gene: TRBV5-1; abundance: -; j_gene: TRBJ2-2; d_gene: TRBD2; CDR3nt: TGCGCCAGCAGCTTGGCACCGAGCGGGACTAAGGGGGAGCTGTTTTTT; CDR3aa: CASSLAPSGTKGELFF
v_gene: TRBV3-1; abundance: -; j_gene: TRBJ1-2; d_gene: -; CDR3nt: TGTGCCAGCAGACCAGGGAACAGCGGTAACTATGGCTACACCTTC; CDR3aa: CASRPGNSGNYGYTF
v_gene: TRBV7-2; abundance: few; j_gene: TRBJ2-1; d_gene: TRBD2; CDR3nt: TGTGCCAGCAGCTCAATAGCGGGAGAGGTAAATGAGCAGTTCTTC; CDR3aa: CASSSIAGEVNEQFF
v_gene: TRBV20-1; abundance: few; j_gene: TRBJ1-2; d_gene: -; CDR3nt: TGCAGTGCTAGAGATCAGGGGCTTTCTAACTATGGCTACACCTTC; CDR3aa: CSARDQGLSNYGYTF
v_gene: TRBV4-2; abundance: few; j_gene: TRBJ1-1; d_gene: -; CDR3nt: TGTGCCAGCAGCCAAGACGAGGGACTTTACACTGAAGCTTTCTTT; CDR3aa: CASSQDEGLYTEAFF
v_gene: TRBV20-1; abundance: few; j_gene: TRBJ1-2; d_gene: -; CDR3nt: TGCAGTGCTAGTCGGCCGTCGGGAGGCTACACCTTC; CDR3aa: CSASRPSGGYTF
v_gene: TRBV27; abundance: -; j_gene: TRBJ2-2; d_gene: TRBD2; CDR3nt: TGTGCCAGCAGTGGGACTAGCGGGAATCTTTTTACCGGGGAGCTGTTTTTT; CDR3aa: CASSGTSGNLFTGELFF